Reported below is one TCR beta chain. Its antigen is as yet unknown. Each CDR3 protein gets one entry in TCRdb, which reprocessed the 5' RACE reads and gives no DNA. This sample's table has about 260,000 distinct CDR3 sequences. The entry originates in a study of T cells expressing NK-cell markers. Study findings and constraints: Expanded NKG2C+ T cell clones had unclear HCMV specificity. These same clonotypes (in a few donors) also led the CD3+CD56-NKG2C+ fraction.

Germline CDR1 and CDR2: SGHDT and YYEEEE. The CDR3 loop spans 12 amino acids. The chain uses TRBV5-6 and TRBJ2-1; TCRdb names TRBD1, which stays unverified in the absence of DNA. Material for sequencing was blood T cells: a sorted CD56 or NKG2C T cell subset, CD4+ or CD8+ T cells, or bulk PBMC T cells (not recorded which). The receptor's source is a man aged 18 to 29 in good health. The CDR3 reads CASRRLGNEQFF.